The source of this TCR beta chain is a study of vaccination and CD4 T cells after COVID-19. For the study at large: Control cultures used a CEFX viral epitope pool, an HIV-1 Nef peptide pool, or no peptide. Study-wide results and caveats: The rise in median SARS-CoV-2-reactive clonotypes, from around 19 to 38, was not significant.

Notes on this clonotype: The target antigen is unknown.

Treatment given: roughly 10-day PBMC culture with coronavirus spike peptide pools or control peptides (ViraFEST assay). V was trimmed by 3 bases and J by 2 bases, leaving 6 bases between them. This CDR3 has 13 amino acids. With the Oncomine TCR Beta short-read assay, DNA from cultured CD4+ T cells was sequenced. TCRdb re-called the PCR reads through MiXCR, storing one row per CDR3 protein. The table shows fewer than 20,000 distinct CDR3 sequences, with 54% occurring only once. This sequence was found in a human donor who had recovered from COVID-19. V gene TRBV12-3 or TRBV12-4 combines with J gene TRBJ2-3; D gene unclear. The sequencing used CD4+ T cells from blood, cultured in vitro, collected before SARS-CoV-2 vaccination. CDR3 region: CASSLAVTDTQYF. The CDR3 DNA follows: TGTGCCAGCAGTTTGGCAGTCACAGATACGCAGTATTTT.